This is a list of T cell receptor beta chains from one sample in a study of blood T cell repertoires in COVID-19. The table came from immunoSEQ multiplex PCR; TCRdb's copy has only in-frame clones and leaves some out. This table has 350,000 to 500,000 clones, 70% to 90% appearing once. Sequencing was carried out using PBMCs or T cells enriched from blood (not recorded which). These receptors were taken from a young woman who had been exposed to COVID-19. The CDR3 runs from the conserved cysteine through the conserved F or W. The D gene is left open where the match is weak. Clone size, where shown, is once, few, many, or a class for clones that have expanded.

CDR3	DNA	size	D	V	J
CASSTSGYDYGYTF	TGTGCCAGCAGCACCTCAGGGTACGACTATGGCTACACCTTC	.	.	TRBV21-1	TRBJ1-2
CASSPGTGNYEQYF	TGTGCCAGTAGTCCCGGGACAGGAAATTACGAGCAGTACTTC	.	TRBD1	TRBV19	TRBJ2-7
CASSGLQGSKDYGYTF	TGTGCCAGCTCAGGACTACAGGGGTCAAAGGACTATGGCTACACCTTC	.	TRBD1	TRBV18	TRBJ1-2
CSVSHGDTQYF	TGCAGCGTTAGCCATGGAGATACGCAGTATTTT	.	.	TRBV29-1	TRBJ2-3
CASSFADNSPLHF	TGTGCCAGCAGCTTTGCAGATAATTCACCCCTCCACTTT	.	.	TRBV5-6	TRBJ1-6
CASSLVESDTQYF	TGTGCCAGCAGCTTAGTAGAGTCAGATACGCAGTATTTT	.	.	TRBV7-6	TRBJ2-3
CASSSLLSKTLYYGYTF	TGTGCCAGCAGTAGTTTGCTTTCAAAAACACTATACTATGGCTACACCTTC	few	.	TRBV11-2	TRBJ1-2
CASRAWDTSSEQYF	TGTGCCAGCAGGGCTTGGGACACCTCCAGCGAGCAGTACTTC	.	.	TRBV6-5	TRBJ2-7
CASSLAGGPNEQFF	TGTGCCAGCAGCTTAGCGGGGGGGCCCAATGAGCAGTTCTTC	once	TRBD2	TRBV13	TRBJ2-1
CASSSFKGWGAGPNTGELFF	TGTGCCAGCAGTTCATTTAAGGGTTGGGGAGCGGGGCCCAACACCGGGGAGCTGTTTTTT	.	TRBD2	TRBV27	TRBJ2-2